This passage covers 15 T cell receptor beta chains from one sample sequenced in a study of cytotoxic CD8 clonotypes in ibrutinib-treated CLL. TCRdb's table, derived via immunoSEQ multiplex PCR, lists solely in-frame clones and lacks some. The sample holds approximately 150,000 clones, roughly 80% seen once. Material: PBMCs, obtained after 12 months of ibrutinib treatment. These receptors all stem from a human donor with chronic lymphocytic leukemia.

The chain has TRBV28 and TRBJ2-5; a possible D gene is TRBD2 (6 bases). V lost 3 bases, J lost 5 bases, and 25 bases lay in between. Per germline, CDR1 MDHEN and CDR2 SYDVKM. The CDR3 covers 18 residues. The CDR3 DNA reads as TGTGCCAGCAGTTTGCGGCTAGCGTCCGCCGGAGAAGAGGAGACCCAGTACTTC. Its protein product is CASSLRLASAGEEETQYF. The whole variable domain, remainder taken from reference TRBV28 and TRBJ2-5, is DVKVTQSSRYLVKRTGEKVFLECVQDMDHENMFWYRQDPGLGLRLIYFSYDVKMKEKGDIPEGYSVSREKKERFSLILESASTNQTSMYLCASSLRLASAGEEETQYFGPGTRLLVL.

CDR3 sequence (DNA): TGTGCCAGCAGTGTTTGGGGGACAGGGACCTACGAGCAGTACTTC. Amino acid sequence: CASSVWGTGTYEQYF. The chain uses TRBV25-1 and TRBJ2-7; 9 positions agree with TRBD1. Germline lookup yields CDR1 MGHDK and CDR2 SYGVNS. V dropped 4 bases and J dropped 2; count of bases not matched to a gene: 6. The CDR3 runs 15 residues.

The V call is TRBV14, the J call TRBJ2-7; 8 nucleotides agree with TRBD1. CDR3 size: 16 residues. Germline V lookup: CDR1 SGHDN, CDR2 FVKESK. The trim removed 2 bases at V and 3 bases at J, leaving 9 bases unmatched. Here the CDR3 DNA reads TGTGCCAGCAGCCAAACAGGACAGGGCCAGGACTACGAGCAGTACTTC. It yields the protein CASSQTGQGQDYEQYF.

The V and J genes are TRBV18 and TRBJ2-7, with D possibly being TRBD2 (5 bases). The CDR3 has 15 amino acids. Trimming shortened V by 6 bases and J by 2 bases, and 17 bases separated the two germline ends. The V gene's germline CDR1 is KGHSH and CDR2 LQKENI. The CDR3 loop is CASSGVVGPTYEQYF. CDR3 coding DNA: TGTGCCAGCTCCGGGGTAGTCGGGCCGACCTACGAGCAGTACTTC.

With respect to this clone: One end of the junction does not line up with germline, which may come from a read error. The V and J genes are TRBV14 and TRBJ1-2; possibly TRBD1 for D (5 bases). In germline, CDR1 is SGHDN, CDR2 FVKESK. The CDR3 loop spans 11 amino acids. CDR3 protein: CASSQGGGSVF. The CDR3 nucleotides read TGTGCCAGCAGCCAAGGGGGCGGATCGGTCTTC.

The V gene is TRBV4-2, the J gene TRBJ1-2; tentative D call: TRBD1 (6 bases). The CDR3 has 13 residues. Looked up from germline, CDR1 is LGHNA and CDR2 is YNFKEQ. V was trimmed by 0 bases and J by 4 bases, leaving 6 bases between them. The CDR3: CASSQDRGYGYTF. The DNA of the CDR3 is TGTGCCAGCAGCCAAGACAGGGGCTATGGCTACACCTTC.

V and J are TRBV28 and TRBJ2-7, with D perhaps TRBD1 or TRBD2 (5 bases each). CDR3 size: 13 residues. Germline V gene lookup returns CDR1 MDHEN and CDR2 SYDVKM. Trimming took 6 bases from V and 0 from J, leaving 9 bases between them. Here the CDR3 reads CASRGVSSYEQYF. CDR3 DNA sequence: TGTGCCAGCAGGGGGGTTAGCTCCTACGAGCAGTACTTC.

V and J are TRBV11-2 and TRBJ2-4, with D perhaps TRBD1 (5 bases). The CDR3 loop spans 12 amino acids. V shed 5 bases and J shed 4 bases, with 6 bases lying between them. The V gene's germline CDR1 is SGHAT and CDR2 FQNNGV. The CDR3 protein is CASSRQKNIQYF. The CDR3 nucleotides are TGTGCCAGCAGCCGACAGAAAAACATTCAGTACTTC. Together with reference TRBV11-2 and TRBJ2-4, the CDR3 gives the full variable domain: EAGVAQSPRYKIIEKRQSVAFWCNPISGHATLYWYQQILGQGPKLLIQFQNNGVVDDSQLPKDRFSAERLKGVDSTLKIQPAKLEDSAVYLCASSRQKNIQYFGAGTRLSVL.

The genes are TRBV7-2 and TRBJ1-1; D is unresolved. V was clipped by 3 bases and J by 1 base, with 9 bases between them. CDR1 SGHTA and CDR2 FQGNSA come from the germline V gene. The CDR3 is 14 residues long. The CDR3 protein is CASSFSQPNTEAFF. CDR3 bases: TGTGCCAGCAGCTTCAGTCAGCCGAACACTGAAGCTTTCTTT.

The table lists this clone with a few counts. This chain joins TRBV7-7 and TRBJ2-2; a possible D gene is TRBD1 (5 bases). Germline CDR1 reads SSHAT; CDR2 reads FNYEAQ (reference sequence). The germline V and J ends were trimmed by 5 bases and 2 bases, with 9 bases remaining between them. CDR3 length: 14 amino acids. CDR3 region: CASSADRNTGELFF. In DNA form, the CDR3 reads TGTGCCAGCAGCGCTGACAGAAACACCGGGGAGCTGTTTTTT.

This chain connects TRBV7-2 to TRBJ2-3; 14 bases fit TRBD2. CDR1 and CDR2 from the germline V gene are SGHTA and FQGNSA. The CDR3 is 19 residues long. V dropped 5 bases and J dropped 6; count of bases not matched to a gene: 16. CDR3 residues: CASSAQGTSGSSGSDTQYF. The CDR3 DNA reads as TGTGCCAGCAGCGCCCAAGGGACTAGCGGGAGCAGTGGGTCGGATACGCAGTATTTT.

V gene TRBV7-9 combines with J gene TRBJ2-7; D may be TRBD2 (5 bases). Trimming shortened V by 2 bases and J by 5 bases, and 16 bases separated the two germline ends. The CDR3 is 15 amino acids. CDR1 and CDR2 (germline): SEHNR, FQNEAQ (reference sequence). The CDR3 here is CASSLLVGAPHEQYF. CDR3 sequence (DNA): TGTGCCAGCAGCTTACTGGTGGGAGCCCCCCACGAGCAGTACTTC. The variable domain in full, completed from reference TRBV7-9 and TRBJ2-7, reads DTGVSQNPRHKITKRGQNVTFRCDPISEHNRLYWYRQTLGQGPEFLTYFQNEAQLEKSRLLSDRFSAERPKGSFSTLEIQRTEQGDSAMYLCASSLLVGAPHEQYFGPGTRLTVT.

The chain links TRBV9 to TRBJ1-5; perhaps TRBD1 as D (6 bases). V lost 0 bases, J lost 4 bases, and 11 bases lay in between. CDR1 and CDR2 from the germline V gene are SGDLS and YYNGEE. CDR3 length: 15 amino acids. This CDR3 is CASSVGGQPNQPQHF. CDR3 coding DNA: TGTGCCAGCAGCGTAGGAGGACAGCCGAATCAGCCCCAGCATTTT. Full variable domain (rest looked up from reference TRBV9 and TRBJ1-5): DSGVTQTPKHLITATGQRVTLRCSPRSGDLSVYWYQQSLDQGLQFLIQYYNGEERAKGNILERFSAQQFPDLHSELNLSSLELGDSALYFCASSVGGQPNQPQHFGDGTRLSIL.

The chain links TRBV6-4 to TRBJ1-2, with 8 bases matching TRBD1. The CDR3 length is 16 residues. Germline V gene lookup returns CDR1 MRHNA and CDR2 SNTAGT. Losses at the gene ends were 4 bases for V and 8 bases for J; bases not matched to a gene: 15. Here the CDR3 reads CASSAETGVVVGGYTF. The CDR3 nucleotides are TGTGCCAGCAGTGCGGAGACAGGGGTCGTCGTTGGCGGCTACACCTTC.

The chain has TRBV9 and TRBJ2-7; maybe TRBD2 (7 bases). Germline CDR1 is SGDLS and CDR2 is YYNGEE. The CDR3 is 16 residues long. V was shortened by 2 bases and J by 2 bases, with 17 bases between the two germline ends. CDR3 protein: CASSVTGGAGAYEQYF. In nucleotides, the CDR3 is TGTGCCAGCAGCGTGACAGGTGGGGCGGGAGCCTACGAGCAGTACTTC.